These 3 T cell receptor beta chains originate from one sample sequenced in a study of neurological immune-mediated disorders (dated by TCRdb to about 2019). The meaning of the sample's time point label: technical triplicate 3. Library method: 5' RACE. The instrument given in TCRdb is Illumina HiSeq 2500. TCRdb's own reprocessing of the public reads used fastp at Q25 and MiXCR and kept productive beta chains. Identical CDR3 protein sequences are pooled into one entry, listed with their most common genes and DNA. A total of approximately 28,000 distinct CDR3 sequences appear in this sample, around 17% of them only once. The biggest ten clones account for 4% to 5% of the sample. Sequenced: CD4+ T cells from blood. Receptor source: a female donor with HTLV-1-associated myelopathy (HAM/TSP).

This clonotype was observed at least ten times. The J gene is TRBJ1-2, the V gene TRBV29-1, with D possibly matching TRBD1 (5 bases). V gave up 6 bases and J gave up 4 bases, with 9 bases separating them. Per germline, CDR1 SQVTM and CDR2 ANQGSEA. The CDR3 sequence is 11 residues long. The CDR3 coding sequence is TGCAGCGTCCGGGACGGCTATGGCTACACCTTC. Residues: CSVRDGYGYTF.

This clonotype was seen ten or more times. This chain connects TRBV3-1 to TRBJ1-5; D ambiguous. The V end was cut by 5 bases, the J end by 6 bases, with 17 bases between. In germline, CDR1 is LGHDT, CDR2 YNNKEL (reference sequence). This CDR3 has 15 amino acids. In nucleotides, the CDR3 is TGTGCCAGCAGCGCAGGAAGGTCCGAAGGTCAGCCCCAGCATTTT. Residues: CASSAGRSEGQPQHF.

There are many counts of this clonotype. This chain connects TRBV5-1 to TRBJ2-7; D unresolved. This CDR3 comprises 13 residues. Germline V CDR1 and CDR2: SGHRS, YFSETQ. Trimming cost V 0 bases and J 6 bases, with 10 bases left between them. The CDR3 loop is CASSLVSEAEQYF. The CDR3 DNA reads TGCGCCAGCAGCTTGGTGTCGGAAGCCGAGCAGTACTTC.